The entry that follows covers one T cell receptor beta chain sequence. The entry originates in a study of blood T cell repertoires in COVID-19. Here immunoSEQ multiplex PCR was the method, and the copy in TCRdb shows in-frame clones only, minus some. The sample holds 180,000 or so clones; approximately 80% are singletons and the top ten take 13% to 15%. Germline assignment: CDR1 SNHLY and CDR2 FYNNEI. V was pared by 6 bases and J by 5 bases, with 8 bases of the junction left unmatched. The length of the CDR3 is 14 residues. Participant age was about 18 to 89 years, and participants resided in approximately 24 US areas.

Sequences were obtained from PBMCs or T cells enriched from blood (not recorded which). The clonotype was recovered from a man aged 55 to 69 who had been exposed to COVID-19. The V gene is TRBV2, the J gene TRBJ2-5; 8 bases agree with TRBD2. The DNA for the CDR3 is TGTGCCAGCAGCTTGTTTGCGGGAGGTGAGACCCAGTACTTC. Translation gives CASSLFAGGETQYF.